This entry features one T cell receptor beta chain sequence. The source of the sample is a study of blood T cell repertoires in COVID-19. Study-wide context: PBMCs, B-cell-depleted T cells, or T cells were the source of the cDNA or gDNA that made up the material.

The CDR3 totals 16 residues. The V end lost 4 bases, the J end lost 5 bases, and 21 bases lay between the germline ends. Germline-derived CDR1 and CDR2 are LGHNA and YNFKEQ. TCRdb's table, derived via immunoSEQ multiplex PCR, lists solely in-frame clones and lacks some. The sample carries about 230,000 clones, around 85% recorded once. The chain has TRBV4-2 and TRBJ2-7, with D possibly TRBD2 on 6 matching bases. This clonotype was sampled from a woman aged 80 or older with acute or convalescent COVID-19. The sample consisted of peripheral blood. The DNA for the CDR3 is TGTGCCAGCAGCCGGTTCCCAGACGGGGGAGTAAACGAGCAGTACTTC. It yields the protein CASSRFPDGGVNEQYF.